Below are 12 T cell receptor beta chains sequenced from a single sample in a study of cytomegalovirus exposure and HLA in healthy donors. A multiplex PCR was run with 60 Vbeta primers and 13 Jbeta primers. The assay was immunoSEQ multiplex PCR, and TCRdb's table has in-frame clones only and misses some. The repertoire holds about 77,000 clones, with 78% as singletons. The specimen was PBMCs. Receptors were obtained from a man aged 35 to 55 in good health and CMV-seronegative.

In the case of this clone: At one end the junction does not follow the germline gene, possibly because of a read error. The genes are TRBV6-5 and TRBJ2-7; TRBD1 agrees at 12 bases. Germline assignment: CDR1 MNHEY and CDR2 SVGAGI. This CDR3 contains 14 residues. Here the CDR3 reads CASSYGTGGAAENF. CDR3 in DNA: TGTGCCAGCAGTTACGGGACAGGGGGCGCCGCCGAAAACTTC.

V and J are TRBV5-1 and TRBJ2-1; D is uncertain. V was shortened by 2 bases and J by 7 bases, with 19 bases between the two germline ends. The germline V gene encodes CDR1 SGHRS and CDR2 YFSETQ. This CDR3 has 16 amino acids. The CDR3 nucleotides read TGCGCCAGCAGCTTCCAGGATGGGCATGGATTAAATGAGCAGTTCTTC. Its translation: CASSFQDGHGLNEQFF.

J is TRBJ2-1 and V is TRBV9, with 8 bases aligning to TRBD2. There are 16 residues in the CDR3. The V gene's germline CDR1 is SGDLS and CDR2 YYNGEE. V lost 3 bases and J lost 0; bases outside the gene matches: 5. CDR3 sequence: CASSELAGSSYNEQFF. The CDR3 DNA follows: TGTGCCAGCAGCGAATTAGCGGGAAGCTCCTACAATGAGCAGTTCTTC.

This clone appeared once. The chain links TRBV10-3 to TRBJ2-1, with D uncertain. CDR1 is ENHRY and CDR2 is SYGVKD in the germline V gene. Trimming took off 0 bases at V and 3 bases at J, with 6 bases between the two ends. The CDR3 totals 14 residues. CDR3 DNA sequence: TGTGCCATCAGTGAGTCGAACGGCTACAATGAGCAGTTCTTC. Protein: CAISESNGYNEQFF.

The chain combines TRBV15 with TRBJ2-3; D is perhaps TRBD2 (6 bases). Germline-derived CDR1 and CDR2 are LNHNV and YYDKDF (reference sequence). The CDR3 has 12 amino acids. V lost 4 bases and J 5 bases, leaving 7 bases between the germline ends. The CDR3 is CATSIGGDTQYF. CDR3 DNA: TGTGCCACCAGCATCGGGGGAGATACGCAGTATTTT.

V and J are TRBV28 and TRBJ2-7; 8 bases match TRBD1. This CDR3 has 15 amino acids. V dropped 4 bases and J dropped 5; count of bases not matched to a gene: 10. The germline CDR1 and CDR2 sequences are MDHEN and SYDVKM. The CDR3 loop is CASSSFGQGSHEQYF. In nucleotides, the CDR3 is TGTGCCAGCAGTTCTTTCGGACAGGGTTCCCACGAGCAGTACTTC.

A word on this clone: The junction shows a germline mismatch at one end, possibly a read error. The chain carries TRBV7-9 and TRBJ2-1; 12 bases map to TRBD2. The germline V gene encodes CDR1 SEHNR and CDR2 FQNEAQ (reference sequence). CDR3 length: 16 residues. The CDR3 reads CSSNDGLAGIYNEQFF. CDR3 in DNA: TGTTCCAGCAACGACGGACTAGCGGGAATCTACAATGAGCAGTTCTTC. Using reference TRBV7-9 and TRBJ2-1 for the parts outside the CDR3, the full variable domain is DTGVSQNPRHKITKRGQNVTFRCDPISEHNRLYWYRQTLGQGPEFLTYFQNEAQLEKSRLLSDRFSAERPKGSFSTLEIQRTEQGDSAMYLCSSNDGLAGIYNEQFFGPGTRLTVL.

In DNA, the CDR3 is TGTGCCATCAGTGAGTCTAGGGGTAGGGGATTCTACGAGCAGTACTTC. It yields the protein CAISESRGRGFYEQYF. The chain uses TRBV10-3 and TRBJ2-7, with D possibly TRBD1 on 5 matching bases. There are 16 residues in the CDR3. The germline V gene has CDR1 ENHRY and CDR2 SYGVKD. V lost 0 bases, J lost 3 bases, and 15 bases lay in between.

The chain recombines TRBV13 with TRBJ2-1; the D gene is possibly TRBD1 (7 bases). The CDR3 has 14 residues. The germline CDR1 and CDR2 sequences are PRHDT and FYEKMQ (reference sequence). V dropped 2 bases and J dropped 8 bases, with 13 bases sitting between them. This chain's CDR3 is CASSLRGRDDEQFF. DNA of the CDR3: TGTGCCAGCAGCTTAAGGGGGCGGGATGATGAGCAGTTCTTC.

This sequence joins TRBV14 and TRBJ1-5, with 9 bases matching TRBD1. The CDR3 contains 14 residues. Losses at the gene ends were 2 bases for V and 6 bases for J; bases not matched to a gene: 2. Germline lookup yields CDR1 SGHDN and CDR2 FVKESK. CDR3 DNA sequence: TGTGCCAGCAGCCAAAACAGGGGGCCTCAGCCCCAGCATTTT. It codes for CASSQNRGPQPQHF.

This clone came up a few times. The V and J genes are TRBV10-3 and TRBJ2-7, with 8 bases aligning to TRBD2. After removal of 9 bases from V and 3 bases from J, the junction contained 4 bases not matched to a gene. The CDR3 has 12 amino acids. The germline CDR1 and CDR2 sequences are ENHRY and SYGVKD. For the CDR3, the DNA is TGTGCCATAGGACTAGCAGGCTACGAGCAGTACTTC. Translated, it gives CAIGLAGYEQYF.

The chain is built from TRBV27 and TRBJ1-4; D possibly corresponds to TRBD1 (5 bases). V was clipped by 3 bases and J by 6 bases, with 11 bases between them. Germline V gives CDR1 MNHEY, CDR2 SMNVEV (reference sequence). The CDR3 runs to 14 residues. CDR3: CASSFQGQDEKLFF. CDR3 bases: TGTGCCAGCAGTTTCCAGGGTCAGGATGAAAAACTGTTTTTT.